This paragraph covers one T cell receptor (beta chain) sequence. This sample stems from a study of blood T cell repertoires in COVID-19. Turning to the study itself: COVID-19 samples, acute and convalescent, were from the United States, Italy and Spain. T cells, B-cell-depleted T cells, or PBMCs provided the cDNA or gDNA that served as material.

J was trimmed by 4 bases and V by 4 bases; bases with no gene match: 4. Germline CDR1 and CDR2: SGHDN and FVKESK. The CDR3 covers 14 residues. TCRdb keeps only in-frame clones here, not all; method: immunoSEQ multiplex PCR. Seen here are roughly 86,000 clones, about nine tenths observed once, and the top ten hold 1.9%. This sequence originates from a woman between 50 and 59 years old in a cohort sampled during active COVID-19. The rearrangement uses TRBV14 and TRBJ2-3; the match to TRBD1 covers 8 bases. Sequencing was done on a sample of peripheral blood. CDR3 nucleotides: TGTGCCAGCAGCCCGACAGGGGTGGCAGATACGCAGTATTTT. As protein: CASSPTGVADTQYF.